These 20 T cell receptor beta chains originate from one sample sequenced in a study of PD-1 blockade in classical Hodgkin lymphoma. Assay used: immunoSEQ multiplex PCR; TCRdb lists only in-frame clones, some missing. Among more than 90,000 clones, 85% to 90% were seen once, and the ten largest hold under 7.5%. After autologous stem cell transplantation all patients relapsed, and prior brentuximab vedotin exposure differed between cohorts. Sequenced material: peripheral blood mononuclear cells (PBMCs), taken before the second cycle of nivolumab. These receptors all come from a human donor with classical Hodgkin lymphoma.

This chain joins TRBV11-2 and TRBJ2-1; 10 bases agree with TRBD2. Germline lookup yields CDR1 SGHAT and CDR2 FQNNGV. The V and J ends lost 5 bases and 4 bases, in that order; junction bases with no gene match: 5. CDR3 length: 15 residues. Here the CDR3 reads CASSGSGGLYNEQFF. CDR3 nucleotides: TGTGCCAGCAGCGGTAGCGGGGGGCTTTACAATGAGCAGTTCTTC.

The CDR3 region is CATRDREYGYTF. Written as DNA, the CDR3 is TGTGCCACCCGGGACAGGGAATATGGCTACACCTTC. This chain joins TRBV14 and TRBJ1-2; 9 positions agree with TRBD1. Losses at the gene ends were 10 bases for V and 5 bases for J; bases not matched to a gene: 5. In germline, CDR1 is SGHDN, CDR2 FVKESK. The CDR3 runs to 12 residues.

For this clone: A far larger clone is a single base away, which makes a read error likely. The genes are TRBV11-3 and TRBJ2-2; D is possibly TRBD1 (6 bases). Per the germline V gene, CDR1 is SGHNT and CDR2 is YENEEA. This CDR3 has 14 amino acids. The DNA of the CDR3 is TGTGCCAGCAGCCTAGGTGGGGACACCGAGGAGCTGTTTTTT. Encoded protein: CASSLGGDTEELFF. Full variable domain (outside the CDR3, taken from reference TRBV11-3 and TRBJ2-2): EAGVVQSPRYKIIEKKQPVAFWCNPISGHNTLYWYLQNLGQGPELLIRYENEEAVDDSQLPKDRFSAERLKGVDSTLKIQPAELGDSAVYLCASSLGGDTEELFFGEGSRLTVL.

The gene calls are TRBV18 and TRBJ2-1, with D unclear. CDR3 length equals 15 residues. The V and J ends lost 0 bases and 2 bases respectively, with 8 bases between them. Per germline, CDR1 KGHSH and CDR2 LQKENI. The CDR3 here is CASSPPLGTYNEQFF. CDR3 in DNA: TGTGCCAGCTCACCACCCCTGGGGACCTACAATGAGCAGTTCTTC. Variable domain in full (rest from reference TRBV18 and TRBJ2-1): NAGVMQNPRHLVRRRGQEARLRCSPMKGHSHVYWYRQLPEEGLKFMVYLQKENIIDESGMPKERFSAEFPKEGPSILRIQQVVRGDSAAYFCASSPPLGTYNEQFFGPGTRLTVL.

The rearrangement uses TRBV5-3 and TRBJ2-5; 11 nucleotides align to TRBD2. TRBV5-3 qualifies as an ORF whose function is uncertain. The length of the CDR3 is 16 residues. Germline trimming cut 4 bases from V and 1 base from J; bases unmatched to any gene: 6. CDR3 nucleotide sequence: TGTGCCAGAAGCCTTACTAGCGGGGGCTTCCAAGAGACCCAGTACTTC. Residues: CARSLTSGGFQETQYF.

The chain recombines TRBV7-3 with TRBJ1-1; D ambiguous. The V gene lost 5 bases and the J gene lost 1 base, with 11 bases spanning the gap. Germline V lookup: CDR1 SGHTA, CDR2 FQGTGA. The CDR3 extends over 14 amino acids. The CDR3 loop is CASSLSPENTEAFF. The CDR3 DNA reads as TGTGCCAGCAGCCTCAGTCCAGAGAACACTGAAGCTTTCTTT.

The J gene is TRBJ1-3, the V gene TRBV9; the D is unclear. CDR1 and CDR2 from the germline V gene are SGDLS and YYNGEE. This CDR3 has 14 residues. The ends were cut back, 5 bases at V and 0 bases at J, with 9 bases in the middle. CDR3 nucleotides: TGTGCCAGCAGTAGAGGGAGCTCTGGAAACACCATATATTTT. Amino acids: CASSRGSSGNTIYF.

The rearrangement links TRBV5-6 to TRBJ2-7; perhaps TRBD1 as D (5 bases). This CDR3 is 13 amino acids long. Looked up from germline, CDR1 is SGHDT and CDR2 is YYEEEE. Trimming removed 3 bases from V and 6 bases from J, with 13 bases in between. Written as DNA, the CDR3 is TGTGCCAGCAGCTCCCAGGGAAAGGGCGAGCAGTACTTC. Protein sequence: CASSSQGKGEQYF.

V gene TRBV30 combines with J gene TRBJ2-3, with D perhaps matching TRBD1 (6 bases). The CDR3 sequence is 13 residues long. V shed 5 bases and J shed 1 base, with 10 bases lying between them. From germline, CDR1 is GTSNPN and CDR2 SVGIG (reference sequence). DNA for the CDR3: TGTGCCTGGGGGACAACTGGCACAGATACGCAGTATTTT. Translated: CAWGTTGTDTQYF.

The V and J genes are TRBV10-3 and TRBJ2-7; 9 bases are a match to TRBD1. Germline CDR1 reads ENHRY; CDR2 reads SYGVKD. With V trimmed by 10 bases and J by 5 bases, 12 bases remained unmatched. The CDR3 length is 14 residues. The CDR3 DNA reads as TGTGCCACCAACGGAGACAGGGGGTCGGACGAGCAGTACTTC. Its translation: CATNGDRGSDEQYF.

Here the CDR3 DNA reads TGTGCCAGCAGTTACGCGACAGGGGACAACGAGCAGTACTTC. Translating it yields CASSYATGDNEQYF. The V and J genes are TRBV6-6 and TRBJ2-7, with 8 bases fitting TRBD1. The CDR3 extends over 14 amino acids. From germline, CDR1 is MNHNY and CDR2 SVGAGI (reference sequence). V shed 2 bases and J 5 bases; nucleotides not matched to a gene: 5.

This chain connects TRBV7-3 to TRBJ2-2; perhaps TRBD1 as D (5 bases). The V end was cut by 6 bases, the J end by 6 bases, with 5 bases between. The CDR3 is 11 residues long. The V gene's germline CDR1 is SGHTA and CDR2 FQGTGA. CDR3 amino acids: CASRGAGELFF. The CDR3, as DNA: TGTGCCAGCAGAGGGGCCGGGGAGCTGTTTTTT.

In nucleotides, the CDR3 is TGTGCCAGCAGGACTGGACTAGCAGACTACGAGCAGTACTTC. Amino acid sequence: CASRTGLADYEQYF. The chain is built from TRBV2 and TRBJ2-7, with 8 bases aligning to TRBD2. The CDR3 runs to 14 residues. Germline assignment: CDR1 SNHLY and CDR2 FYNNEI. The J segment lost 3 bases and the V segment lost 6 bases, leaving 7 bases of the junction unmatched. Full variable domain (rest looked up from reference TRBV2 and TRBJ2-7): EPEVTQTPSHQVTQMGQEVILRCVPISNHLYFYWYRQILGQKVEFLVSFYNNEISEKSEIFDDQFSVERPDGSNFTLKIRSTKLEDSAMYFCASRTGLADYEQYFGPGTRLTVT.

The gene calls are TRBV5-1 and TRBJ2-7; D is unclear. Trimming stripped 1 base from V and 0 bases from J, with 8 bases between. The CDR3 loop spans 14 amino acids. Germline assignment: CDR1 SGHRS and CDR2 YFSETQ. CDR3 protein: CASSLRASSYEQYF. CDR3 coding DNA: TGCGCCAGCAGCTTGCGAGCGAGCTCCTACGAGCAGTACTTC.

The rearrangement links TRBV19 to TRBJ2-1; a possible D gene is TRBD2 (6 bases). This CDR3 is built from 15 residues. V was clipped by 1 base and J by 5 bases, with 12 bases between them. Looked up from germline, CDR1 is LNHDA and CDR2 is SQIVND (reference sequence). The CDR3 spells CASSIGGTRNNEQFF. The CDR3, as DNA: TGTGCCAGTAGTATAGGCGGGACGAGGAACAATGAGCAGTTCTTC.

This chain uses TRBV7-9 with TRBJ1-1; tentative D call: TRBD1 (6 bases). V was clipped by 5 bases and J by 4 bases, with 17 bases between them. CDR1 is SEHNR and CDR2 is FQNEAQ in the germline V gene (reference sequence). This CDR3 comprises 15 residues. As DNA, the CDR3 is TGTGCCAGCAGCGTCCTTAAGGGGGAGAGCACTGAAGCTTTCTTT. Its translation: CASSVLKGESTEAFF. The variable domain in full, completed from reference TRBV7-9 and TRBJ1-1, reads DTGVSQNPRHKITKRGQNVTFRCDPISEHNRLYWYRQTLGQGPEFLTYFQNEAQLEKSRLLSDRFSAERPKGSFSTLEIQRTEQGDSAMYLCASSVLKGESTEAFFGQGTRLTVV.

J is TRBJ2-1 and V is TRBV5-1, with 7 bases identical to TRBD2. Germline CDR1 is SGHRS and CDR2 is YFSETQ. J was trimmed by 7 bases and V by 4 bases; bases with no gene match: 11. The CDR3 has 15 residues. CDR3 sequence: CASSGQTSRGNEQFF. CDR3 in DNA: TGCGCCAGCAGCGGTCAGACTAGCCGGGGGAATGAGCAGTTCTTC.

The chain carries TRBV15 and TRBJ2-3, with D perhaps TRBD1 (5 bases). Germline CDR1 reads LNHNV; CDR2 reads YYDKDF (reference sequence). V shed 5 bases and J shed 2 bases, with 17 bases lying between them. This CDR3 spans 16 amino acids. CDR3 sequence: CATSSARTQVTDTQYF. The CDR3 nucleotides read TGTGCCACCAGCTCCGCCCGGACACAAGTCACAGATACGCAGTATTTT.

The CDR3 region has the DNA TGTGCCAGCAGTTACTCGGCAGGGGGTGACGAGCAGTACTTC. Protein sequence: CASSYSAGGDEQYF. The chain has TRBV6-5 and TRBJ2-7; 7 bases are shared with TRBD1. The trim removed 0 bases at V and 5 bases at J, leaving 4 bases unmatched. CDR3 size: 14 residues. Germline CDR1 reads MNHEY; CDR2 reads SVGAGI.

The rearrangement links TRBV19 to TRBJ2-1; D possibly corresponds to TRBD2 (5 bases). From germline, CDR1 is LNHDA and CDR2 SQIVND (reference sequence). Trimming took off 5 bases at V and 6 bases at J, with 17 bases between the two ends. The CDR3 is 15 residues long. CDR3 sequence (DNA): TGTGCCAGTAGTCTCGTATCGAGCGGACTCAATGAGCAGTTCTTC. Protein product: CASSLVSSGLNEQFF.